This TCR beta chain was sequenced for a study of T cell responses to AZD1222 COVID-19 vaccine. The study, taken as a whole, reports: Repertoire sampling happened only post peak T cell response. The CD4 TCRs associated with vaccination extended across spike and predominated at 160-218 and 743-854.

About this clone: Its cognate antigen is unknown.

V shed 4 bases, J shed 6 bases, and the junction held 6 bases outside the gene matches. The length of the CDR3 is 15 residues. Germline lookup yields CDR1 LGHDT and CDR2 YNNKEL (reference sequence). Repertoires were generated with immunoSEQ multiplex PCR, while TCRdb's copy carries only in-frame clones and drops some. This sample has around 170,000 clones; approximately 91% occur once, and the top ten carry 0.75% to 1%. This chain uses TRBV3-1 (or the pseudogene TRBV3-2) with TRBJ2-3, with TRBD1 matching 11 bases. The sample was peripheral blood, taken on day 0 of AZD1222 vaccination. The TCR sequence derives from an adult in good health. CDR3 amino acids: CASSPGQGASDTQYF. The CDR3 DNA sequence: TGTGCCAGCAGCCCAGGACAGGGGGCATCCGATACGCAGTATTTT.